Presented here are 14 T cell receptor beta chains from one specimen sequenced in a study of blood T cell repertoires in COVID-19. Assay used: immunoSEQ multiplex PCR; TCRdb lists only in-frame clones, some missing. The sample includes 200,000 to 250,000 clones, around 90% of them seen just once. The sequenced sample consisted of peripheral blood. The receptor source for this set is a young man with COVID-19, enrolled during active disease.

This chain connects TRBV4-2 to TRBJ1-2; 8 positions match TRBD1. CDR1 and CDR2 from the germline V gene are LGHNA and YNFKEQ. This CDR3 spans 17 amino acids. With V trimmed by 3 bases and J by 0 bases, 9 bases remained unmatched. DNA of the CDR3: TGTGCCAGCAGCCACCTCCCAGGACAGGGACCTAACTATGGCTACACCTTC. Its protein product is CASSHLPGQGPNYGYTF.

The chain employs TRBV19 and TRBJ1-1; no reliable D call. Germline loops: CDR1 LNHDA, CDR2 SQIVND (reference sequence). The CDR3 contains 11 residues. V shed 7 bases and J shed 4 bases, with 7 bases lying between them. Here the CDR3 reads CASIVGTEAFF. The CDR3 nucleotides read TGTGCCAGTATAGTTGGCACTGAAGCTTTCTTT.

V is TRBV6-5 and J is TRBJ2-1; perhaps TRBD1 as D (5 bases). V lost 6 bases, J lost 9 bases, and 12 bases lay in between. This CDR3 is 12 amino acids long. Germline V gene data show CDR1 as MNHEY and CDR2 as SVGAGI. In DNA, the CDR3 is TGTGCCAGCAGCCCACAGGCCACTGAGCAGTTCTTC. Translating it yields CASSPQATEQFF.

This sequence joins TRBV9 and TRBJ1-6; 8 bases are a match to TRBD1. V trimming: 1 base; J trimming: 10 bases; junction bases outside the gene matches: 7. The germline V gene encodes CDR1 SGDLS and CDR2 YYNGEE. This CDR3 region has 15 residues. CDR3 sequence: CASSVTGGIRSPLHF. The CDR3 DNA is TGTGCCAGCAGCGTAACAGGGGGGATTCGATCACCCCTCCACTTT.

The chain couples TRBV25-1 to TRBJ2-3, with 7 bases that match TRBD2. Germline V gene sequence: CDR1 MGHDK, CDR2 SYGVNS. The CDR3 extends over 18 amino acids. V was pared by 3 bases and J by 4 bases, with 16 bases of the junction left unmatched. DNA for the CDR3: TGTGCCAGCAGTGACCCATTCGGGGGAGGGGATTGGGCAGATACGCAGTATTTT. Translating gives CASSDPFGGGDWADTQYF.

CDR3 in amino acids: CASSLGLAGSYEQFF. DNA for the CDR3: TGTGCCAGCAGCCTTGGTTTAGCGGGGTCATATGAGCAGTTCTTC. The V call is TRBV14, the J call TRBJ2-1, with 8 nucleotides matching TRBD2. V shed 4 bases, J shed 8 bases, and the junction held 10 bases outside the gene matches. Germline V CDR1 and CDR2: SGHDN, FVKESK. The CDR3 consists of 15 residues.

V and J are TRBV18 and TRBJ2-1; a possible D gene is TRBD1 (6 bases). The CDR3 is 18 residues long. Germline V gives CDR1 KGHSH, CDR2 LQKENI. V shed 0 bases and J shed 8 bases, with 23 bases lying between them. CDR3 region: CASSPPKSRGVGGDEQFF. CDR3 nucleotide sequence: TGTGCCAGCTCACCACCGAAGTCTAGAGGGGTTGGGGGCGATGAGCAGTTCTTC.

The V call is TRBV6-2 or TRBV6-3, the J call TRBJ1-6; D is undetermined. CDR1 MNHEY and CDR2 SVGEGT come from the germline V gene. V dropped 2 bases and J dropped 14 bases, with 13 bases sitting between them. The CDR3 spans 13 residues. The chain's CDR3 is CASSYGGPLTLHF. The CDR3 DNA reads TGTGCCAGCAGTTACGGAGGCCCCCTCACCCTCCACTTT.

The chain uses TRBV11-2 and TRBJ1-2; weak D call: TRBD1 (6 bases). Germline assignment: CDR1 SGHAT and CDR2 FQNNGV. Trimming took 5 bases from V and 8 from J, leaving 27 bases between them. The CDR3 runs to 17 residues. This CDR3 is CASSRGTPWAEYAGYTF. In DNA form, the CDR3 reads TGTGCCAGCAGCAGGGGGACACCCTGGGCGGAATATGCGGGCTACACCTTC. Looking up the rest from reference TRBV11-2 and TRBJ1-2 gives the full variable domain: EAGVAQSPRYKIIEKRQSVAFWCNPISGHATLYWYQQILGQGPKLLIQFQNNGVVDDSQLPKDRFSAERLKGVDSTLKIQPAKLEDSAVYLCASSRGTPWAEYAGYTFGSGTRLTVV.

The J gene is TRBJ2-7, the V gene TRBV3-1 (or the pseudogene TRBV3-2), with 9 bases identical to TRBD2. The CDR3 contains 16 residues. J was trimmed by 4 bases and V by 5 bases; bases with no gene match: 12. The germline V gene encodes CDR1 LGHDT and CDR2 YNNKEL (reference sequence). Written as DNA, the CDR3 is TGTGCCAGCAGCTTACGAGTAGCGGGAGCGGCATACGAGCAGTACTTC. Translation gives CASSLRVAGAAYEQYF.

The chain has TRBV5-4 and TRBJ1-3, with 7 bases that match TRBD1. The CDR3 extends over 14 amino acids. The ends lost 0 bases at V and 5 bases at J; junction bases unmatched: 2. CDR1 and CDR2 (germline): SGHNT, YYREEE (reference sequence). CDR3 residues: CASSLVGGRNTIYF. CDR3 DNA: TGTGCCAGCAGCTTGGTAGGGGGCAGAAACACCATATATTTT.

The chain employs TRBV19 and TRBJ1-6; maybe TRBD1 (5 bases). This CDR3 spans 15 amino acids. The germline gives CDR1 LNHDA, CDR2 SQIVND (reference sequence). V lost 5 bases and J lost 10, with 18 bases in between. This chain's CDR3 is CASSLSDNPVSPLHF. Written as DNA, the CDR3 is TGTGCCAGTAGTCTGTCGGACAACCCGGTCTCACCCCTCCACTTT.

This chain connects TRBV7-9 to TRBJ2-1; TRBD1 matches 9 bases. V shed 2 bases and J 10 bases; nucleotides not matched to a gene: 9. The CDR3 covers 15 residues. Germline lookup yields CDR1 SEHNR and CDR2 FQNEAQ (reference sequence). The CDR3 region has the DNA TGTGCCAGCAGCTTAACAGGGACAGGGTTTTGGGAGCAGTTCTTC. Residues: CASSLTGTGFWEQFF.

This sequence joins TRBV28 and TRBJ2-2; 10 bases match TRBD1. CDR1 MDHEN and CDR2 SYDVKM come from the germline V gene. Germline trimming cut 4 bases from V and 7 bases from J; bases unmatched to any gene: 21. The CDR3 has 20 residues. Here the CDR3 reads CASSSPLRHSGTGVGGELFF. The CDR3 nucleotides read TGTGCCAGCAGTTCCCCGTTAAGACATTCCGGGACAGGGGTTGGCGGGGAGCTGTTTTTT. Looking up the rest from reference TRBV28 and TRBJ2-2 gives the full variable domain: DVKVTQSSRYLVKRTGEKVFLECVQDMDHENMFWYRQDPGLGLRLIYFSYDVKMKEKGDIPEGYSVSREKKERFSLILESASTNQTSMYLCASSSPLRHSGTGVGGELFFGEGSRLTVL.